This TCR beta chain was recovered during a study of T cell clones after liver transplantation. Measured with immunoSEQ multiplex PCR; TCRdb has only the in-frame clones, and not every one. The data show 75,000 to 100,000 clones, about 82% seen once. In its sample, this clone was seen a few times. Thawed unstimulated PBMCs were FACS-sorted by CD3, CD4 and CD8 into two populations. The germline CDR1 and CDR2 sequences are MDHEN and SYDVKM. The CDR3 is made up of 12 amino acids. V lost 9 bases to trimming and J lost 4 bases, with 12 bases between them. J is TRBJ1-2 and V is TRBV28; D unresolved. The sample in question was CD4+ T cells from blood, obtained approximately 3.5 years after liver transplant. The receptor's source is a human patient who received a liver transplant. Some T cells may be provided by the graft donor. DNA for the CDR3: TGTGCCAGTTCCGGGGAGGCCTATGGCTACACCTTC. It codes for CASSGEAYGYTF.